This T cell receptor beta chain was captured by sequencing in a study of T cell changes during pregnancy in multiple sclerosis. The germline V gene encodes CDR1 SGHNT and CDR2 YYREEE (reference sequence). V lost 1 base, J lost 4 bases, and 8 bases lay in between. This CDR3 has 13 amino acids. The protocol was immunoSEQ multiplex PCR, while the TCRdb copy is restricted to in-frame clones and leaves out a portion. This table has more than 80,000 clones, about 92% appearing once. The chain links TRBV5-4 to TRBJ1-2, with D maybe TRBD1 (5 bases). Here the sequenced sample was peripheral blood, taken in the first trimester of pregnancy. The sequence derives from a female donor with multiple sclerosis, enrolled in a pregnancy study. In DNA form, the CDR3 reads TGTGCCAGCAGCTTGCAGGGCAGCTATGGCTACACCTTC. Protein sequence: CASSLQGSYGYTF.